Below, one T cell receptor beta chain is given with its context. The antigen remains undetermined. The sample originates from a study of beta chain features in type 1 diabetes. Study-wide findings and caveats: The study found fewer insertions and more deletions at VDJ junctions in type 1 diabetes patients. All four CD4+ subsets from Type 1 diabetes patients carried moderately but significantly shorter TCRB CDR3s. No resolution was reached here on whether HLA type influences TCRB rearrangement.

Reverse transcription of all isolated RNA meant that expressed TCRB transcripts were sequenced. Read counts averaged around 4 million for samples of naive, central memory and regulatory T cells. Produced via immunoSEQ multiplex PCR; TCRdb's table is partial and in-frame only. The data show some 500,000 clones, roughly 11% seen once. V gave up 5 bases and J gave up 9 bases, with 18 bases separating them. In germline, CDR1 is SGHTA, CDR2 FQGNSA. The CDR3 length is 14 residues. This clonotype originated in a woman aged 18-29 years in good health. The sequenced sample consisted of naive CD4+ T cells from blood. J is TRBJ2-3 and V is TRBV7-2; tentatively, D is TRBD2 (5 bases). CDR3 loop: CASSLRARGATQYF. The DNA of the CDR3 is TGTGCCAGCAGCCTCCGGGCCCGGGGAGCCACGCAGTATTTT.